The T cell receptor (beta chain) under discussion was sequenced for a study of cytomegalovirus exposure and HLA in healthy donors. Study summary: It was reported in a later analysis that the 100 to 150 validation repertoires used the same platform as the approximately 600 first-cohort repertoires. Findings and limits, study-wide: A later analysis found first-cohort TCR clusters tended to co-occur in the 130 or so validation repertoires. Reports showed the classifier diagnosing cytomegalovirus status with high specificity and sensitivity. The authors listed 150 to 200 TCR beta chains as cytomegalovirus-associated.

This clone was picked up one time. Its antigen is not identified. TCRdb keeps only in-frame clones here, not all; method: immunoSEQ multiplex PCR. The sample lists under 80,000 clones; approximately 94% were seen once. The sequenced sample consisted of PBMCs. This receptor was taken from a woman under 30 in good health and CMV-seropositive.

DNA for the CDR3: TGTGCCAGCAGCCACCAGACTAGCGCATTCCATGAGCAGTTCTTC. It translates to CASSHQTSAFHEQFF. The rearrangement links TRBV7-9 to TRBJ2-1; the match to TRBD2 covers 8 bases. V trimming: 5 bases; J trimming: 8 bases; junction bases outside the gene matches: 11. Germline assignment: CDR1 SEHNR and CDR2 FQNEAQ (reference sequence). The CDR3 length is 15 residues. The whole variable domain, filled in from reference TRBV7-9 and TRBJ2-1, reads DTGVSQNPRHKITKRGQNVTFRCDPISEHNRLYWYRQTLGQGPEFLTYFQNEAQLEKSRLLSDRFSAERPKGSFSTLEIQRTEQGDSAMYLCASSHQTSAFHEQFFGPGTRLTVL.